The 8 T cell receptor beta chains given below trace back to one sample, sequenced in a study of T cells after yellow fever vaccination. TCRdb re-called the 5' RACE reads through MiXCR, storing one row per CDR3 protein. The sample comprises about 300,000 distinct CDR3 sequences, 8.7% of which are singletons, and about 3.7% rests with the top ten. The material sequenced was CD4+ T cells sorted from PBMCs, taken 5 days after the yellow fever booster vaccination. The receptors were sampled from a man younger than 35 who received the YFV17D yellow fever vaccine.

The rearrangement joins TRBV7-9 to TRBJ2-3, with D unclear. Trimming left V 3 bases short and J 4 bases short, with 5 bases between. CDR1 and CDR2 from the germline V gene are SEHNR and FQNEAQ (reference sequence). The CDR3 extends over 12 amino acids. The CDR3 DNA reads TGTGCCAGCAGCTTGACATCAGATACGCAGTATTTT. This encodes CASSLTSDTQYF. Full variable domain (outside the CDR3, taken from reference TRBV7-9 and TRBJ2-3): DTGVSQNPRHKITKRGQNVTFRCDPISEHNRLYWYRQTLGQGPEFLTYFQNEAQLEKSRLLSDRFSAERPKGSFSTLEIQRTEQGDSAMYLCASSLTSDTQYFGPGTRLTVL.

This clonotype has just a few counts. DNA of the CDR3: TGTGCCAGCAGTTTGGCTTCCAGGGGGCTACAATACAATGAGCAGTTCTTC. This codes for CASSLASRGLQYNEQFF. This chain joins TRBV27 and TRBJ2-1; 8 nucleotides agree with TRBD1. The CDR3 totals 17 residues. Trimming at V came to 3 bases and at J to 4 bases, leaving 11 bases not matched to a gene. CDR1 and CDR2 (germline): MNHEY, SMNVEV (reference sequence).

V is TRBV6-5 and J is TRBJ2-3; 11 positions agree with TRBD2. Unmatched junction bases numbered 9, after V lost 6 bases and J lost 7 bases. Germline V CDR1 and CDR2: MNHEY, SVGAGI. This CDR3 spans 15 amino acids. DNA for the CDR3: TGTGCCAGCAGCCAAGGGACTAGCGGATGGTATACGCAGTATTTT. It is translated as CASSQGTSGWYTQYF.

This clonotype was counted only a few times. The V call is TRBV7-8, the J call TRBJ2-7; 10 bases are a match to TRBD2. J gave up 2 bases and V 4 bases, and 5 bases lay outside the gene matches. CDR1 and CDR2 from the germline V gene are SGHVS and FQNEAQ. This CDR3 spans 15 amino acids. CDR3 loop: CASSYTSGAPYEQYV. The CDR3 DNA follows: TGTGCCAGCAGCTACACTAGCGGGGCCCCCTACGAGCAGTACGTC.

This clonotype has a handful of counts. V usage is TRBV29-1 and J usage is TRBJ1-1; TRBD1 aligns across 8 bases. V lost 6 bases and J lost 1; bases outside the gene matches: 7. Germline lookup yields CDR1 SQVTM and CDR2 ANQGSEA. CDR3 length: 14 residues. The chain's CDR3 is CSVPGGAGNTEAFF. Here the CDR3 DNA reads TGCAGCGTCCCAGGGGGCGCGGGGAACACTGAAGCTTTCTTT.

There are a few counts of this clonotype. The V call is TRBV5-1, the J call TRBJ2-3, with TRBD1 matching 10 bases. Germline lookup yields CDR1 SGHRS and CDR2 YFSETQ. V shed 0 bases, J shed 2 bases, and the junction held 12 bases outside the gene matches. The CDR3 loop spans 19 amino acids. CDR3 residues: CASSLGQGAVSGVTDTQYF. For the CDR3, the DNA is TGCGCCAGCAGCTTGGGACAGGGGGCAGTCAGCGGGGTCACAGATACGCAGTATTTT.

The sample holds a few counts of this clonotype. The chain uses TRBV5-1 and TRBJ1-1; a possible D gene is TRBD1 (5 bases). Trimming cost V 4 bases and J 5 bases, with 15 bases left between them. Per germline, CDR1 SGHRS and CDR2 YFSETQ. The CDR3 contains 14 residues. CDR3 in DNA: TGCGCCAGCAGCCCAGTAGGGGATGGGACTGAAGCTTTCTTT. Translating gives CASSPVGDGTEAFF.

This clonotype was counted a few times. The V and J genes are TRBV20-1 and TRBJ1-2; 9 positions agree with TRBD1. Trimming at V came to 5 bases and at J to 4 bases, leaving 5 bases not matched to a gene. Looked up from germline, CDR1 is DFQATT and CDR2 is SNEGSKA (reference sequence). This CDR3 is 13 amino acids long. The CDR3 loop reads CSAGTGSGYGYTF. Here the CDR3 DNA reads TGCAGTGCTGGGACAGGGAGCGGCTATGGCTACACCTTC.